Listed here is a single T cell receptor (beta chain). This sample was taken from a study of blood T cell repertoires in COVID-19. V was cut by 4 bases and J by 2 bases, with 14 bases left in between. Germline lookup yields CDR1 LGHDT and CDR2 YNNKEL (reference sequence). CDR3 length: 15 residues. This table comes from immunoSEQ multiplex PCR, and its TCRdb copy is limited to in-frame clones, with some not included. The sample records 90,000 to 130,000 clones, 76% being singletons. This sequence joins TRBV3-1 (or the pseudogene TRBV3-2) and TRBJ2-5; a possible D gene is TRBD1 (5 bases). Specimen: peripheral blood. The receptor's source is a woman of 80 years or more with acute or convalescent COVID-19. The CDR3 DNA reads TGTGCCAGCAGCCCGACAGTCGGGTTACAAGAGACCCAGTACTTC. The encoded protein is CASSPTVGLQETQYF.